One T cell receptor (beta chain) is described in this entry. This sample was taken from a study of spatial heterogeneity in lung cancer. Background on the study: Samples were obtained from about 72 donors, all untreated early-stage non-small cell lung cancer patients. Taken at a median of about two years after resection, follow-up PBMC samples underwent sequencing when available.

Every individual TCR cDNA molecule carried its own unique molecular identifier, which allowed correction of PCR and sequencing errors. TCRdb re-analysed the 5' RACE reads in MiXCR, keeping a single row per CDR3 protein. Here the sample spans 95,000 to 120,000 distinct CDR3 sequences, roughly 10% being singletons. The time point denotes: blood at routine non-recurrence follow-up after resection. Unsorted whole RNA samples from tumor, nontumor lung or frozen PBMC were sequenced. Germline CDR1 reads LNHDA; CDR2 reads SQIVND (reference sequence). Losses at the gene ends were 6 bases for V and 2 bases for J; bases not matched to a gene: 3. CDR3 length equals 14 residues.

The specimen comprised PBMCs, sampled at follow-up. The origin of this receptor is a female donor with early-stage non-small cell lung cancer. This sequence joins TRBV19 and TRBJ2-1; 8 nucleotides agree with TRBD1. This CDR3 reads CASSRQGPYNEQFF. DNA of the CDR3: TGTGCCAGTAGCAGACAGGGGCCCTACAATGAGCAGTTCTTC.